Only one count was recorded for the clone carrying this T cell receptor (beta chain). Antigen specificity is unknown. The sample is drawn from a study of CD4 T cells in relation to SARS-CoV-2 and coronaviruses. Profiling relied on immunoSEQ multiplex PCR, and the TCRdb table lists in-frame clones only, not all of them. The sample has over 35,000 clones; under 80% are singletons. Per the germline V gene, CDR1 is SGHDT and CDR2 is YYEEEE. V lost 0 bases to trimming and J lost 1 base, with 14 bases between them. This CDR3 comprises 17 residues. V and J are TRBV5-6 and TRBJ1-5; D possibly corresponds to TRBD1 (5 bases). Sequenced input: memory CD4+ T cells from PBMCs, cultured in vitro. The origin of this receptor is an adult with COVID-19. In nucleotides, the CDR3 is TGTGCCAGCAGCTTGGGGGGCTGGGGTTGGAGCAATCAGCCCCAGCATTTT. Translating it yields CASSLGGWGWSNQPQHF.